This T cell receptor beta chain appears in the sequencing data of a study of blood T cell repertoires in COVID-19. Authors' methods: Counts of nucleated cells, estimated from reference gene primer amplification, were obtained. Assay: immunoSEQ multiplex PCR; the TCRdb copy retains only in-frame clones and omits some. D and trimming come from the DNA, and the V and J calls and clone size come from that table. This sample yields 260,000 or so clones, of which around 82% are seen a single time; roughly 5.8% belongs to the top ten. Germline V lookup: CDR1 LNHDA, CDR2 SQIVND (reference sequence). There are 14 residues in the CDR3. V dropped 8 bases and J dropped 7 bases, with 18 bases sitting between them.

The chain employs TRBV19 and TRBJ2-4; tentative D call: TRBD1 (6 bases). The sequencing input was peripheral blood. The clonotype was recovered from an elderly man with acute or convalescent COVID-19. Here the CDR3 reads CASHPAGAQNIQYF. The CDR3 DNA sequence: TGTGCCAGTCACCCAGCAGGGGCTCAGAACATTCAGTACTTC.